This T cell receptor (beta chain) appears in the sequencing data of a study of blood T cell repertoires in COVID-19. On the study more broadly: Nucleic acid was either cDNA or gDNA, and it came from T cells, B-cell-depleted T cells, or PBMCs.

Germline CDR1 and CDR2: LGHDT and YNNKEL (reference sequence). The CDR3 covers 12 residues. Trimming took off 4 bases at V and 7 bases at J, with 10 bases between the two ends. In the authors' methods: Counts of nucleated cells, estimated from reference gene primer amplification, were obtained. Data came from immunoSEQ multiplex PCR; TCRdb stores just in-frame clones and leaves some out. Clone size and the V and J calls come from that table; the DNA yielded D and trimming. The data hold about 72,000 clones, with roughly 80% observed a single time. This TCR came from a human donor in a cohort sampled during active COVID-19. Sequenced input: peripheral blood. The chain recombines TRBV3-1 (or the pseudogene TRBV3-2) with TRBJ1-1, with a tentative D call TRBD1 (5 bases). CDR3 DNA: TGTGCCAGCAGCCGTCGACAGAGTGAAGCTTTCTTT. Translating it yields CASSRRQSEAFF.